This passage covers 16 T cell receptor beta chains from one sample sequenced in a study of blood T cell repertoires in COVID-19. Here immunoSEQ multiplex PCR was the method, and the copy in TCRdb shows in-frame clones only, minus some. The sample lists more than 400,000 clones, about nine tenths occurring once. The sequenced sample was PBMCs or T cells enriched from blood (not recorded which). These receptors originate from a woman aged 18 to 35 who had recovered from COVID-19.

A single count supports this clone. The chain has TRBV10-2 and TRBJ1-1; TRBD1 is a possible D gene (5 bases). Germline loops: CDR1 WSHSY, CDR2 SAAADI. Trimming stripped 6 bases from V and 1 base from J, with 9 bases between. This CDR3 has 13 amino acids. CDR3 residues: CASRLGQNTEAFF. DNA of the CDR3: TGCGCCAGCAGACTCGGACAGAACACTGAAGCTTTCTTT.

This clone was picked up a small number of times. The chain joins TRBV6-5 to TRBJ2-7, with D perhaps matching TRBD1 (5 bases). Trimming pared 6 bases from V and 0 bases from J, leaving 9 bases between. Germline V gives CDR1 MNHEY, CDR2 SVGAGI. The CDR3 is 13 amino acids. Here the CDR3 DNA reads TGTGCCAGCAGCCGACAGAGCTCCTACGAGCAGTACTTC. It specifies CASSRQSSYEQYF.

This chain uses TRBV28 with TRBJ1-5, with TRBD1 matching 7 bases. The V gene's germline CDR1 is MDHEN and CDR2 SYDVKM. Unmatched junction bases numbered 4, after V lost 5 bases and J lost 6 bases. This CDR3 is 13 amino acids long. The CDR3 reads CASSVTGVQPQHF. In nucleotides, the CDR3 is TGTGCCAGCAGTGTCACAGGGGTTCAGCCCCAGCATTTT.

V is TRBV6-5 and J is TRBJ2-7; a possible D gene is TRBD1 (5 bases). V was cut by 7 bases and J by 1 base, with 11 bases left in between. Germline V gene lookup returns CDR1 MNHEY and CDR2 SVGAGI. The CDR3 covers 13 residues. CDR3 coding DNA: TGTGCCAGCACCCAAGCAGGGTCCTACGAGCAGTACTTC. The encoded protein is CASTQAGSYEQYF.

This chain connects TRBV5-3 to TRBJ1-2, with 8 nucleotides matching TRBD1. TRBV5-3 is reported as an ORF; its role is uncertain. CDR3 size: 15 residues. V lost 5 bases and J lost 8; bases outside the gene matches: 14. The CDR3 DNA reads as TGTGCCAGAAGTCTGGACAGGGTGGCACCGCCCGGCTACACCTTC. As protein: CARSLDRVAPPGYTF.

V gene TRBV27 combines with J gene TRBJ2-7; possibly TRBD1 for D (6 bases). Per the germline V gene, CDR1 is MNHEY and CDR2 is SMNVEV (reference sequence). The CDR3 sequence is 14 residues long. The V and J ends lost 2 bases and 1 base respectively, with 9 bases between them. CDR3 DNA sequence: TGTGCCAGCAGTTTACAGGGGATTTCCTACGAGCAGTACTTC. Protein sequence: CASSLQGISYEQYF.

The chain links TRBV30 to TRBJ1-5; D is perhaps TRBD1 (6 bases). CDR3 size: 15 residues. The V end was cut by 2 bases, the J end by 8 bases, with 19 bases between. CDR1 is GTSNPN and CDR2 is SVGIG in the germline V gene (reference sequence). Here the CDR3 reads CAWSTGIGSQEPQHF. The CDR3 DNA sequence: TGTGCCTGGAGTACAGGGATTGGGTCCCAGGAGCCCCAGCATTTT.

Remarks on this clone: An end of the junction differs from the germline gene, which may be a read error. The CDR3 here is CASTLGQADEAFF. The CDR3 DNA reads TGTGCCAGCACCTTAGGGCAGGCTGATGAAGCTTTCTTT. V is TRBV7-8 and J is TRBJ1-1; D is undetermined. The CDR3 is 13 amino acids. From germline, CDR1 is SGHVS and CDR2 FQNEAQ.

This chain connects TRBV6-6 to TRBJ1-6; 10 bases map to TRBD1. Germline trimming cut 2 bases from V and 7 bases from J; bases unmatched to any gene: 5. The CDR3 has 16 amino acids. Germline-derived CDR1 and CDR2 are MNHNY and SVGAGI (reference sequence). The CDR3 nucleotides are TGTGCCAGCAGTTACCCCCGGGACAGGGGAAATTCACCCCTCCACTTT. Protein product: CASSYPRDRGNSPLHF.

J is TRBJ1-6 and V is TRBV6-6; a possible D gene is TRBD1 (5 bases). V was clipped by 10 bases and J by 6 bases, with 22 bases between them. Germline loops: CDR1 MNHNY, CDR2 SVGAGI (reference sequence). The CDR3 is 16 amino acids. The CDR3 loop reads CATLRGASFFNSPLHF. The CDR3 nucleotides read TGTGCCACCCTCCGTGGGGCCTCCTTTTTTAATTCACCCCTCCACTTT.

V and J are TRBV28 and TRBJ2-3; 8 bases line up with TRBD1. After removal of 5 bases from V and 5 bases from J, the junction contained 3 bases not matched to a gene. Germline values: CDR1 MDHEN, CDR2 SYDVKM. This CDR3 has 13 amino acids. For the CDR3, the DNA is TGTGCCAGCAGTAACAGGGGGGTAGATACGCAGTATTTT. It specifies CASSNRGVDTQYF.

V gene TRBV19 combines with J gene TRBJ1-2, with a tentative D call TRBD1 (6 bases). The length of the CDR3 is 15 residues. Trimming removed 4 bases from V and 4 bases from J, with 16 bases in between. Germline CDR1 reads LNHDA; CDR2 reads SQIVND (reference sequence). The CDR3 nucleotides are TGTGCCAGTAGTACCCCGGGAGGGGGAGGCTATGGCTACACCTTC. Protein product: CASSTPGGGGYGYTF. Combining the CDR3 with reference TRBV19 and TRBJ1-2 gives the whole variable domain DGGITQSPKYLFRKEGQNVTLSCEQNLNHDAMYWYRQDPGQGLRLIYYSQIVNDFQKGDIAEGYSVSREKKESFPLTVTSAQKNPTAFYLCASSTPGGGGYGYTFGSGTRLTVV.

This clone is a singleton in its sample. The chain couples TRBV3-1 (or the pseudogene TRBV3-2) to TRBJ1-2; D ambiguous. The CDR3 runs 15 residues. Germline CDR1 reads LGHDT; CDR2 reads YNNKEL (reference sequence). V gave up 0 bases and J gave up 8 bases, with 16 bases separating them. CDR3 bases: TGTGCCAGCAGCCAAGATTCGGCGACACCCAGGGGCTACACCTTC. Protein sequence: CASSQDSATPRGYTF.

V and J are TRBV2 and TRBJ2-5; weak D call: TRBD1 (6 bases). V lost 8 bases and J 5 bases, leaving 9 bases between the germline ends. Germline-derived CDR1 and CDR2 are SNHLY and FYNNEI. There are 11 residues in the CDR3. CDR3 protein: CASQGLETQYF. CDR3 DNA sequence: TGTGCCAGCCAGGGGCTCGAGACCCAGTACTTC.

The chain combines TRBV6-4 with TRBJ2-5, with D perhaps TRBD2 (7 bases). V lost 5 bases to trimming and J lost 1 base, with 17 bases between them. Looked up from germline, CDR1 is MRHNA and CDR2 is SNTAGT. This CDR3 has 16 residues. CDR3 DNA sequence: TGTGCCAGCAGTCCTGGACTAGGAGGGGGCCAAGAGACCCAGTACTTC. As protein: CASSPGLGGGQETQYF.

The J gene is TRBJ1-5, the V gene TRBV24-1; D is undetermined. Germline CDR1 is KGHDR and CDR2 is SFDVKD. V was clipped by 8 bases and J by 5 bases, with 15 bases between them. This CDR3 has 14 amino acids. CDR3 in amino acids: CATNSGDLDQPQHF. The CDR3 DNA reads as TGTGCCACCAATTCCGGAGACCTGGATCAGCCCCAGCATTTT.